What follows describes a single T cell receptor (beta chain). Clones were read by immunoSEQ multiplex PCR, and TCRdb kept only the in-frame ones, dropping some. Of roughly 240,000 clones listed, approximately 80% are singletons. The junction had 6 bases not matched to a gene; V was cut back by 0 bases and J by 7 bases. Looked up from germline, CDR1 is LNHNV and CDR2 is YYDKDF (reference sequence). This CDR3 spans 15 amino acids. This specimen comes from a study of blood T cell repertoires in COVID-19. This chain joins TRBV15 and TRBJ2-1; 7 positions match TRBD2. This clonotype was sampled from a man in his forties who had recovered from COVID-19. The source material was peripheral blood. CDR3 in amino acids: CATSRDRDYRNEQFF. In nucleotides, the CDR3 is TGTGCCACCAGCAGAGATCGGGACTACCGGAATGAGCAGTTCTTC.